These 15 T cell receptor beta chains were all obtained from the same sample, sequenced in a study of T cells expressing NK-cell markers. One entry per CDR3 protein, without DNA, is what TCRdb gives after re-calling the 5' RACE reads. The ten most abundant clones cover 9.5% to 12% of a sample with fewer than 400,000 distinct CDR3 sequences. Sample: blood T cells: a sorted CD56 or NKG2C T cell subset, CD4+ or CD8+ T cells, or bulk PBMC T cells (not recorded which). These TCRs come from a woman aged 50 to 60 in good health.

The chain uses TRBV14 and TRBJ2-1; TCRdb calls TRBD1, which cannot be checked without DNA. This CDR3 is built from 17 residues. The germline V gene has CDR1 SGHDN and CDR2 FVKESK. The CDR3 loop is CASSQEDGGPTYNEQFF.

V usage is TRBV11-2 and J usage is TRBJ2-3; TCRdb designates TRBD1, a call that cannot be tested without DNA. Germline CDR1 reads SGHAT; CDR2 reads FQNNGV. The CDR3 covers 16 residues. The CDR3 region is CASSLVGRGSTDTQYF.

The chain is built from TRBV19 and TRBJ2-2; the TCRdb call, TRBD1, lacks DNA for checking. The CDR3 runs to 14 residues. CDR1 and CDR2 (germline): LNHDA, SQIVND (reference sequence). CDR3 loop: CASVEGERTGELFF. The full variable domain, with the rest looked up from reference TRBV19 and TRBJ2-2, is DGGITQSPKYLFRKEGQNVTLSCEQNLNHDAMYWYRQDPGQGLRLIYYSQIVNDFQKGDIAEGYSVSREKKESFPLTVTSAQKNPTAFYLCASVEGERTGELFFGEGSRLTVL.

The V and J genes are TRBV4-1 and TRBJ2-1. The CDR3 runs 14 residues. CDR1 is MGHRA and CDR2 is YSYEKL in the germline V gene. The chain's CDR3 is CASSQGLGYNEQFF.

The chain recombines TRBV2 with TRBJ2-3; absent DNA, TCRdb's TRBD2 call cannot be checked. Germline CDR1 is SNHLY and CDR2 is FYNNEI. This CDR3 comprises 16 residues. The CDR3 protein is CASRGTSGSRTDTQYF.

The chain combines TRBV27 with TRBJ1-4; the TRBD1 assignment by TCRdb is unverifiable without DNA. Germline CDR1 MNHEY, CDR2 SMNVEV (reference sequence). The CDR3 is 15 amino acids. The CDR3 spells CASSLSGQPNEKLFF.

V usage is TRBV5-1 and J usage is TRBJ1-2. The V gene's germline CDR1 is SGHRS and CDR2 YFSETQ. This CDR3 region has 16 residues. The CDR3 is CASSLHSRQSNYGYTF.

This chain's CDR3 is CASSLAASGSANYEQYF. V and J are TRBV5-1 and TRBJ2-7; the TCRdb call, TRBD2, lacks DNA for checking. CDR1 is SGHRS and CDR2 is YFSETQ in the germline V gene. The CDR3 contains 17 residues.

The CDR3 spells CSVEALATYNEQFF. V usage is TRBV29-1 and J usage is TRBJ2-1; the TCRdb D gene call, TRBD2, has no DNA to confirm it. Germline CDR1 and CDR2: SQVTM and ANQGSEA. The CDR3 is made up of 14 amino acids.

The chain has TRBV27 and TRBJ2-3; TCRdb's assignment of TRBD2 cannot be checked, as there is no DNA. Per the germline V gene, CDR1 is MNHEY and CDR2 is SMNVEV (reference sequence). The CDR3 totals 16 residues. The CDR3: CASNLVPGLASATQYF.

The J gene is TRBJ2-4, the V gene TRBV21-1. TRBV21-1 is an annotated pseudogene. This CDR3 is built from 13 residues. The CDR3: CASLKVFQNIQYF.

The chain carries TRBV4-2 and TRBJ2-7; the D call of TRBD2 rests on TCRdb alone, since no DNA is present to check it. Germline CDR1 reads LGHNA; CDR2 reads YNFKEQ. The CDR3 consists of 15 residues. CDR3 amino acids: CASSQGTSGTYEQYF.

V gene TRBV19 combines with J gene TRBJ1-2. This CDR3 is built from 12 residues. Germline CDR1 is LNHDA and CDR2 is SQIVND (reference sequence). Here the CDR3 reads CAAELPPYGYTF.

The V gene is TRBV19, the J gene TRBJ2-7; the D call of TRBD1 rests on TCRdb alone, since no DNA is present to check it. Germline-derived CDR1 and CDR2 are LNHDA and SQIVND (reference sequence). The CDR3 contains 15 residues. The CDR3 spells CASSMGPPGVGEQYF. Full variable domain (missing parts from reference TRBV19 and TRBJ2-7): DGGITQSPKYLFRKEGQNVTLSCEQNLNHDAMYWYRQDPGQGLRLIYYSQIVNDFQKGDIAEGYSVSREKKESFPLTVTSAQKNPTAFYLCASSMGPPGVGEQYFGPGTRLTVT.

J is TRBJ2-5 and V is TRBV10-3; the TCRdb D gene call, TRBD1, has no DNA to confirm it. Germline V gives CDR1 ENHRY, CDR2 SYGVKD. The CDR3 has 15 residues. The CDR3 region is CAIRGDRTLTETQYF.